This record covers a single T cell receptor beta chain. The junction had 12 bases not matched to a gene; V was cut back by 8 bases and J by 7 bases. The CDR3 runs to 15 residues. Germline-derived CDR1 and CDR2 are MNHEY and SMNVEV (reference sequence). This specimen comes from a study of blood T cell repertoires in COVID-19. Study details: COVID-19 samples from acute and convalescent phases originated in the United States, Italy and Spain.

Original methodology: Estimation of nucleated cell counts relied on the amplification of reference gene primers. Sequencing was performed with immunoSEQ multiplex PCR; in TCRdb, only in-frame clones are kept and a portion is missing. V and J calls and clone size follow that table, whereas D and trimming were derived from the DNA. Of 250,000 to 300,000 clones listed, around four fifths are singletons. The specimen sequenced was peripheral blood. The TCR was taken from a man aged 80 or over with acute or convalescent COVID-19. This chain uses TRBV27 with TRBJ1-4; 8 nucleotides match TRBD1. The CDR3 bases are TGTGCCAGCCGCCCCAGCGGACAGGGAGGTGAAAAACTGTTTTTT. Its translation: CASRPSGQGGEKLFF.